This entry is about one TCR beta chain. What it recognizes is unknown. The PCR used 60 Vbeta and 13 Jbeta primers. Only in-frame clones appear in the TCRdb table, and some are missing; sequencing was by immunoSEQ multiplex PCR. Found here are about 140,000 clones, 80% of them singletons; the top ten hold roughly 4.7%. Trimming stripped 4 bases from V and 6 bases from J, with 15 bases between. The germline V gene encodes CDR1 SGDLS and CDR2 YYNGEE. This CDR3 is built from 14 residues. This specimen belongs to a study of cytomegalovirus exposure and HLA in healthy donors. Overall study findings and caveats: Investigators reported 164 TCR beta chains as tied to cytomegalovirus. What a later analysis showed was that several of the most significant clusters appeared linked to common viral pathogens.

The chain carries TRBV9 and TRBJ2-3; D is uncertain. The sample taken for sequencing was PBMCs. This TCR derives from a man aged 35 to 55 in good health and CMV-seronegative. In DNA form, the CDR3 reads TGTGCCAGCAGCCTCGCCTATAGCCACGATACGCAGTATTTT. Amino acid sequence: CASSLAYSHDTQYF. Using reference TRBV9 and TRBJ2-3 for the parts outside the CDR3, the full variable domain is DSGVTQTPKHLITATGQRVTLRCSPRSGDLSVYWYQQSLDQGLQFLIQYYNGEERAKGNILERFSAQQFPDLHSELNLSSLELGDSALYFCASSLAYSHDTQYFGPGTRLTVL.